Listed below are T cell receptor beta chains from one sample, sequenced in a study of shared clonotypes between healthy human individuals. The protocol was immunoSEQ multiplex PCR, while the TCRdb copy is restricted to in-frame clones and leaves out a portion. Here the sample spans about 1 million clones, about 70% being singletons. The sample was memory CD4+ T cells sorted from blood. Source of these receptors: a man aged 18 to 29 in good health. Each CDR3 is given with its conserved first and last residue. Each record gives: V gene, J gene, D gene, clone size, CDR3 DNA, CDR3 protein. D genes are given only for firm matches. The listing skips clone size in some rows; elsewhere it reads once, few, many or a size class.

V: TRBV5-1; J: TRBJ2-3; D: -; size: -; DNA: TGCGCCAGCAGCTTATCGGACTACACAGATACGCAGTATTTT; CDR3: CASSLSDYTDTQYF
V: TRBV29-1; J: TRBJ1-1; D: -; size: once; DNA: TGCAGCGTTGATAGGGCCTTGGCAAGCGCTGAAGCTTTCTTT; CDR3: CSVDRALASAEAFF
V: TRBV11-2; J: TRBJ2-5; D: -; size: -; DNA: TGTGCCAGCAGCTTAGGTACCCAAGAGACCCAGTACTTC; CDR3: CASSLGTQETQYF
V: TRBV30; J: TRBJ1-3; D: -; size: -; DNA: TGTGCCTGGAGCGCCCGCCCCTCTGGAAACACCATATATTTT; CDR3: CAWSARPSGNTIYF
V: TRBV11-2; J: TRBJ1-1; D: TRBD1; size: -; DNA: TGTGCCAGCGGGGCAGGGGGCGGGAACACTGAAGCTTTCTTT; CDR3: CASGAGGGNTEAFF
V: TRBV19; J: TRBJ2-4; D: -; size: -; DNA: TGTGCCAGTAGTATAGAAGGCGTGGGGGGCGAATCCAAAAACATTCAGTACTTC; CDR3: CASSIEGVGGESKNIQYF
V: TRBV6-1; J: TRBJ2-7; D: -; size: few; DNA: TGTGCCAGCAGTGAAGTCCAGGGAGGCGAGCAGTACTTC; CDR3: CASSEVQGGEQYF
V: TRBV14; J: TRBJ1-1; D: TRBD1; size: -; DNA: TGTGCCAGCAGCCAAGGGAGGACAGGTCCCACTGAAGCTTTCTTT; CDR3: CASSQGRTGPTEAFF
V: TRBV6-5; J: TRBJ2-7; D: -; size: -; DNA: TGTGCCACCCGACTCCCGGGGCAGTTCTTGCAGTACTTC; CDR3: CATRLPGQFLQYF
V: TRBV6-5; J: TRBJ1-6; D: -; size: -; DNA: TGTGCCAGCAGCTCTATAGCGGGGGATAATTCACCCCTCCACTTT; CDR3: CASSSIAGDNSPLHF
V: TRBV27; J: TRBJ1-4; D: TRBD1; size: -; DNA: TGTGCCAGCAGTTTATCGTTCACGGGACAGGGCGCTGAAAAACTGTTTTTT; CDR3: CASSLSFTGQGAEKLFF
V: TRBV10-3; J: TRBJ2-2; D: TRBD2; size: -; DNA: TGTGCCATCAGTGGTCCGAGGACTAGCGGGAGCAGGGAGCTGTTTTTT; CDR3: CAISGPRTSGSRELFF
V: TRBV19; J: TRBJ2-1; D: -; size: -; DNA: TGTGCCAGTAGGACCCGGACAGGAGTGACTAGCAATGAGCAGTTCTTC; CDR3: CASRTRTGVTSNEQFF
V: TRBV28; J: TRBJ1-3; D: -; size: -; DNA: TGTGCCAGCAGTTGGGGAGTGTCGGGAAACACCATATATTTT; CDR3: CASSWGVSGNTIYF
V: TRBV19; J: TRBJ1-5; D: -; size: -; DNA: TGTGCCAGTAGTATAGGACGGGACATCAATCAGCCCCAGCATTTT; CDR3: CASSIGRDINQPQHF
V: TRBV19; J: TRBJ2-7; D: TRBD2; size: -; DNA: TGTGCCAGACATCCAACACGGCGGGAGGGCCCCTACGAGCAGTACTTC; CDR3: CARHPTRREGPYEQYF
V: TRBV30; J: TRBJ2-1; D: -; size: -; DNA: TGTGCCTGGAGTGTACTGGGCTTCCCTTTTGAGCAGTTCTTC; CDR3: CAWSVLGFPFEQFF
V: TRBV9; J: TRBJ2-1; D: -; size: -; DNA: TGTGCCAGCAGCGTCGTTCCGGGAGTAGAGCAGTTCTTC; CDR3: CASSVVPGVEQFF
V: TRBV5-6; J: TRBJ1-2; D: -; size: -; DNA: TGTGCCAGCAGTAGGGCTGCCTATGGCTACACCTTC; CDR3: CASSRAAYGYTF
V: TRBV29-1; J: TRBJ2-7; D: -; size: -; DNA: TGCAGCGTGGTGTCCGCGGCGACCCACGAGCAGTACTTC; CDR3: CSVVSAATHEQYF
V: TRBV19; J: TRBJ2-7; D: -; size: -; DNA: TGTGCCAGTAGTCCCCAGGGTGGGGGAACCTACGAGCAGTACTTC; CDR3: CASSPQGGGTYEQYF
V: TRBV27; J: TRBJ1-4; D: -; size: -; DNA: TGTGCCAGCAGTTTGGCGGGGGTCGGTGAAAAACTGTTTTTT; CDR3: CASSLAGVGEKLFF
V: TRBV30; J: TRBJ1-4; D: -; size: many; DNA: TGTGCCTGGAGTGGGGCCCGTGGGTGGCAAGCTGAAAAACTGTTTTTT; CDR3: CAWSGARGWQAEKLFF
V: TRBV6-5; J: TRBJ1-1; D: -; size: once; DNA: TGTGCCAGCAGTGACACCCGCAACTCCCCTGAAGCTTTCTTT; CDR3: CASSDTRNSPEAFF
V: TRBV23-1; J: TRBJ1-1; D: -; size: -; DNA: TGCGCCAGCGGCCTGGACATATGGGGGAAGACTGAAGCTTTCTTT; CDR3: CASGLDIWGKTEAFF
V: TRBV4-3; J: TRBJ2-2; D: -; size: -; DNA: TGCGCCAGCAGCCAAGATTTGGTAGGGGGAGGAGGGGAGCTGTTTTTT; CDR3: CASSQDLVGGGGELFF
V: TRBV5-6; J: TRBJ1-1; D: TRBD1; size: -; DNA: TGTGCCAGCAGCACTCGACAGGGGGCGGTAAACACTGAAGCTTTCTTT; CDR3: CASSTRQGAVNTEAFF
V: TRBV30; J: TRBJ2-7; D: -; size: -; DNA: TGTGCCTGGAGTGCAAACAGGGTAGTCTCCTACGAGCAGTACTTC; CDR3: CAWSANRVVSYEQYF
V: TRBV5-6; J: TRBJ2-2; D: -; size: -; DNA: TGTGCCAGCAGCTTAGGTGGTTGGGAGCTGTTTTTT; CDR3: CASSLGGWELFF
V: TRBV29-1; J: TRBJ2-1; D: -; size: once; DNA: TGCAGCGTTGAAGTCTTAGGGGGGTTCTTCTACGACAATGAGCAGTTCTTC; CDR3: CSVEVLGGFFYDNEQFF
V: TRBV5-1; J: TRBJ2-7; D: -; size: once; DNA: TGCGCCAGCAGCTTGGAGGGGCCGCGTGGGGAGCAGTACTTC; CDR3: CASSLEGPRGEQYF
V: TRBV7-8; J: TRBJ2-3; D: TRBD1; size: -; DNA: TGTGCCAGCAGCTTAAACAGGGGGGCAGCAGATACGCAGTATTTT; CDR3: CASSLNRGAADTQYF
V: TRBV6-5; J: TRBJ1-2; D: -; size: -; DNA: TGTGCCAGCAGTTACTCGATAGGGAACTATGGCTACACCTTC; CDR3: CASSYSIGNYGYTF
V: TRBV4-1; J: TRBJ2-5; D: -; size: -; DNA: TGCGCCAGCAGCCGGAAGCTAGGGGCCGGGGAGACCCAGTACTTC; CDR3: CASSRKLGAGETQYF
V: TRBV18; J: TRBJ2-5; D: -; size: -; DNA: TGTGCCAGCTCACCACCTGCAGGCCGCCTGGAGACCCAGTACTTC; CDR3: CASSPPAGRLETQYF
V: TRBV5-1; J: TRBJ1-1; D: TRBD1; size: -; DNA: TGCGCCAGCAGCTACCAGGGGGTTGGGACTGAAGCTTTCTTT; CDR3: CASSYQGVGTEAFF
V: TRBV5-1; J: TRBJ2-2; D: TRBD2; size: -; DNA: TGCGCCAGCAGCTTGGGACTAGCGGGAGGGCCGGCCGGGGAGCTGTTTTTT; CDR3: CASSLGLAGGPAGELFF
V: TRBV7-9; J: TRBJ2-3; D: -; size: -; DNA: TGTGCCAGCAGCTTCGATAGCGCCAGCACAGATACGCAGTATTTT; CDR3: CASSFDSASTDTQYF
V: TRBV30; J: TRBJ2-2; D: -; size: once; DNA: TGTGCCTGGACGGGACAACTCACCGGGGAGCTGTTTTTT; CDR3: CAWTGQLTGELFF
V: TRBV19; J: TRBJ1-4; D: -; size: -; DNA: TGTGCCAGTAGCGCGAGGGCTAATGAAAAACTGTTTTTT; CDR3: CASSARANEKLFF
V: TRBV7-8; J: TRBJ2-7; D: -; size: -; DNA: TGTGCCAGCAGCTCAAACGGGCAACCCTACGAGCAGTACTTC; CDR3: CASSSNGQPYEQYF
V: TRBV14; J: TRBJ1-2; D: -; size: -; DNA: TGTGCCAGCAGCCAAGATCGGGGCCGTTATGGCTACACCTTC; CDR3: CASSQDRGRYGYTF
V: TRBV28; J: TRBJ1-5; D: TRBD1; size: once; DNA: TGTGCCAGCACCGCCGGGACAGGTTATCAGCCCCAGCATTTT; CDR3: CASTAGTGYQPQHF
V: TRBV19; J: TRBJ1-1; D: -; size: many; DNA: TGTGCCAGCCACTCCCACAAGTCGAACACTGAAGCTTTCTTT; CDR3: CASHSHKSNTEAFF
V: TRBV18; J: TRBJ1-2; D: -; size: -; DNA: TGTGCCAGCTCACTTGACAGTAACTATGGCTACACCTTC; CDR3: CASSLDSNYGYTF
V: TRBV10-3; J: TRBJ1-2; D: -; size: once; DNA: TGTGCCATCAGTGAAGGAGGTGGCGGCGGCTACACCTTC; CDR3: CAISEGGGGGYTF
V: TRBV29-1; J: TRBJ1-1; D: TRBD1; size: few; DNA: TGCAGCGTTGAAGGACAGGGCCCTGAAGCTTTCTTT; CDR3: CSVEGQGPEAFF
V: TRBV5-1; J: TRBJ1-4; D: TRBD1; size: -; DNA: TGCGCCAGCAGCTTGGGACAGGGAGGAAATGAAAAACTGTTTTTT; CDR3: CASSLGQGGNEKLFF
V: TRBV18; J: TRBJ2-5; D: -; size: few; DNA: TGTGCCAGCTCGGAACAAGAGACCCAGTACTTC; CDR3: CASSEQETQYF
V: TRBV5-1; J: TRBJ2-3; D: TRBD2; size: -; DNA: TGCGCCAGCAGCCTCCCACTAGCGGGAGCAGATACGCAGTATTTT; CDR3: CASSLPLAGADTQYF
V: TRBV5-1; J: TRBJ2-5; D: TRBD2; size: -; DNA: TGCGCCAGCAGCCATTCAAGACTAGCGGACCAAGAGACCCAGTACTTC; CDR3: CASSHSRLADQETQYF
V: TRBV5-1; J: TRBJ2-7; D: -; size: -; DNA: TGCGCCAGCAGCTTGGTTGGAGGGAACCCCTACGAGCAGTACTTC; CDR3: CASSLVGGNPYEQYF
V: TRBV5-4; J: TRBJ2-3; D: TRBD2; size: -; DNA: TGTGCCAGCAGCTCAGGACTAGCGGGGGCCACAGATACGCAGTATTTT; CDR3: CASSSGLAGATDTQYF
V: TRBV30; J: TRBJ2-3; D: -; size: -; DNA: TGTGCCTGGAACCTAGCGAGTCCCACAGATACGCAGTATTTT; CDR3: CAWNLASPTDTQYF
V: TRBV30; J: TRBJ1-3; D: -; size: -; DNA: TGTGCCTGGAGTGTAGCCTCTGGAAACACCATATATTTT; CDR3: CAWSVASGNTIYF
V: TRBV6-1; J: TRBJ1-3; D: -; size: -; DNA: TGTGCCAGCAACCGTTTCAGCTCTGGAAACACCATATATTTT; CDR3: CASNRFSSGNTIYF